The following is a T cell receptor (beta chain) sequence with its context. Assay used: immunoSEQ multiplex PCR; TCRdb lists only in-frame clones, some missing. The repertoire holds some 100,000 clones, with 75% to 90% as singletons. The CDR3 is made up of 13 amino acids. The V and J ends lost 6 bases and 4 bases respectively, with 12 bases between them. These data come from a study of control samples from healthy donors and cancer patients. This TCR was recovered from a man younger than 45 in good health. The sample comprised blood. The chain combines TRBV12-3 or TRBV12-4 with TRBJ1-1; D perhaps matches TRBD1 (6 bases). CDR3 DNA sequence: TGTGCCAGCAGCCAACAGGGTGTCACTGAAGCTTTCTTT. Encoded protein: CASSQQGVTEAFF.